Below are 27 T cell receptor beta chains sequenced from a single sample in a study of OX40 agonist ivuxolimab in advanced cancers. Generated by immunoSEQ multiplex PCR, the TCRdb table keeps only in-frame clones and is missing some. This table has over 90,000 clones, 86% appearing once. The sequencing used CD4+ or CD8+ T cells sorted from blood, collected in a trial of the OX40 agonist ivuxolimab. All receptors come from an adult with an advanced solid tumor such as melanoma, head and neck, liver or kidney cancer.

This chain uses TRBV6-5 with TRBJ2-5; 8 bases agree with TRBD2. Germline CDR1 MNHEY, CDR2 SVGAGI. Trimming took 6 bases from V and 1 from J; bases not matched to a gene: 4. The CDR3 is 14 residues long. The DNA for the CDR3 is TGTGCCAGCAGCAAACTAGCGGTCCAAGAGACCCAGTACTTC. Its translation is CASSKLAVQETQYF.

The chain combines TRBV5-1 with TRBJ2-5, with TRBD1 matching 8 bases. The ends lost 2 bases at V and 5 bases at J; junction bases unmatched: 5. There are 14 residues in the CDR3. Germline V lookup: CDR1 SGHRS, CDR2 YFSETQ. The CDR3 nucleotides are TGCGCCAGCAGCTTACAGGGGGTTCAGGAGACCCAGTACTTC. Translation: CASSLQGVQETQYF.

The chain links TRBV27 to TRBJ2-7; 16 nucleotides line up with TRBD2. CDR1 is MNHEY, CDR2 SMNVEV, per germline (reference sequence). CDR3 length: 18 amino acids. V gave up 8 bases and J gave up 4 bases; unmatched junction bases: 14. CDR3 bases: TGTGCCAGCGGATCGGGACTAGCGGGAGGGCCGGTTGAGTACGAGCAGTACTTC. Translated: CASGSGLAGGPVEYEQYF.

This chain links TRBV10-3 with TRBJ2-5, with D possibly being TRBD2 (5 bases). The J call may be incorrect, as the DNA end agrees better with TRBJ2-7. This CDR3 spans 12 amino acids. Germline CDR1 and CDR2: ENHRY and SYGVKD. The CDR3, as DNA: TGTGCCATCAGTGCGAGCGGCTACGAGCAGTACTTC. Protein sequence: CAISASGYEQYF.

The chain is built from TRBV29-1 and TRBJ1-2, with 9 bases lining up with TRBD1. The V gene end was trimmed by 4 bases and the J gene end by 3 bases; junction bases not matched to a gene: 9. Germline lookup yields CDR1 SQVTM and CDR2 ANQGSEA. This CDR3 contains 15 residues. This chain's CDR3 is CSVGERDRVDYGYTF. CDR3 in DNA: TGCAGCGTTGGGGAGAGGGACAGGGTTGACTATGGCTACACCTTC.

The chain carries TRBV19 and TRBJ2-2; D perhaps matches TRBD1 (5 bases). V was cut by 3 bases and J by 6 bases, with 8 bases left in between. CDR1 is LNHDA and CDR2 is SQIVND in the germline V gene (reference sequence). This CDR3 has 13 amino acids. The CDR3 is CASSMTAAGELFF. The CDR3 DNA reads TGTGCCAGTAGTATGACAGCTGCCGGGGAGCTGTTTTTT.

The chain combines TRBV6-5 with TRBJ2-5; tentatively, D is TRBD1 (6 bases). The CDR3 has 14 amino acids. V lost 7 bases and J lost 4, with 16 bases in between. Germline CDR1 reads MNHEY; CDR2 reads SVGAGI. CDR3 amino acids: CASKTPGVTETQYF. The CDR3 DNA follows: TGTGCCAGCAAGACCCCAGGGGTAACAGAGACCCAGTACTTC.

The rearrangement joins TRBV11-1 to TRBJ2-5; no reliable D call. The CDR3 runs to 14 residues. The V end lost 2 bases, the J end lost 3 bases, and 10 bases lay between the germline ends. Germline values: CDR1 SGHAT, CDR2 FQDESV (reference sequence). The CDR3 DNA reads TGTGCCAGCAGCTTACGGTCGGCGGAAGAGACCCAGTACTTC. Its translation is CASSLRSAEETQYF.

V is TRBV5-1 and J is TRBJ2-7; TRBD1 matches at 8 bases. This CDR3 contains 13 residues. V gave up 5 bases and J gave up 2 bases; unmatched junction bases: 3. Germline lookup yields CDR1 SGHRS and CDR2 YFSETQ. CDR3 sequence (DNA): TGCGCCAGCAGTTCAGGGGGCCCCTACGAGCAGTACTTC. This gives the protein CASSSGGPYEQYF.

The CDR3 protein is CASTPQGEAYEQYF. The CDR3 DNA sequence: TGCGCCAGCACCCCACAGGGGGAAGCCTACGAGCAGTACTTC. The rearrangement uses TRBV5-1 and TRBJ2-7; 8 bases align to TRBD1. The CDR3 length is 14 residues. CDR1 and CDR2 from the germline V gene are SGHRS and YFSETQ. With 6 bases clipped from V and 2 bases from J, the junction kept 7 bases outside the gene matches.

The genes are TRBV15 and TRBJ2-1; TRBD1 matches 9 bases. The germline gives CDR1 LNHNV, CDR2 YYDKDF (reference sequence). The CDR3 is 15 amino acids. V lost 5 bases, J lost 5 bases, and 7 bases stayed unmatched. As DNA, the CDR3 is TGTGCCACCAGCGTCCCGGGACAGGGACACAATGAGCAGTTCTTC. This translates into CATSVPGQGHNEQFF.

The chain uses TRBV7-9 and TRBJ1-3; D is unresolved. The CDR3 has 15 amino acids. V was trimmed by 5 bases and J by 4 bases, leaving 15 bases between them. Germline-derived CDR1 and CDR2 are SEHNR and FQNEAQ (reference sequence). CDR3 in amino acids: CASSPKVGEGNTIYF. DNA of the CDR3: TGTGCCAGCAGCCCAAAGGTCGGAGAGGGAAACACCATATATTTT.

This clone was picked up one time. Compared with germline, one end of the junction differs, possibly owing to a read error. J is TRBJ2-2 and V is TRBV7-9, with TRBD2 matching over 10 bases. Germline V CDR1 and CDR2: SEHNR, FQNEAQ (reference sequence). This CDR3 comprises 15 residues. The DNA of the CDR3 is TGTGCCAGCAGCCAACGGACTAGCGGAACCGGGAAGCTGTTTTTT. Translating it yields CASSQRTSGTGKLFF.

The chain uses TRBV30 and TRBJ1-3; tentatively, D is TRBD1 (5 bases). Trimming removed 5 bases at V and 4 bases at J, with 12 bases between. This CDR3 has 13 amino acids. Per germline, CDR1 GTSNPN and CDR2 SVGIG (reference sequence). The CDR3 DNA is TGTGCCTGGCTCGGGGGGAACGGAAACACCATATATTTT. It codes for CAWLGGNGNTIYF.

This chain connects TRBV6-5 to TRBJ1-1; TRBD1 is a possible D gene (5 bases). V was shortened by 6 bases and J by 4 bases, with 15 bases between the two germline ends. The CDR3 loop spans 14 amino acids. Per germline, CDR1 MNHEY and CDR2 SVGAGI. As DNA, the CDR3 is TGTGCCAGCAGCCAAGGTTGGGGGATCACTGAAGCTTTCTTT. As protein: CASSQGWGITEAFF.

The rearrangement uses TRBV28 and TRBJ2-2, with TRBD1 identical over 9 bases. The CDR3 sequence is 15 residues long. Germline values: CDR1 MDHEN, CDR2 SYDVKM. V was pared by 3 bases and J by 5 bases, with 4 bases of the junction left unmatched. The CDR3 sequence is CASSFGTGMTGELFF. DNA for the CDR3: TGTGCCAGCAGTTTCGGGACAGGGATGACCGGGGAGCTGTTTTTT.

This clone was detected once. This rearrangement joins TRBV28 to TRBJ2-7, with 9 bases identical to TRBD1. CDR1 is MDHEN, CDR2 SYDVKM, per germline. V dropped 6 bases and J dropped 5; count of bases not matched to a gene: 11. The CDR3 totals 15 residues. CDR3: CASSRPGQGRDEQYF. The CDR3 DNA follows: TGTGCCAGCAGCCGACCGGGACAGGGCAGGGACGAGCAGTACTTC.

The chain's CDR3 is CASSRQGQNTDTQYF. The DNA of the CDR3 is TGCGCCAGCAGCCGTCAGGGACAGAACACAGATACGCAGTATTTT. J is TRBJ2-3 and V is TRBV5-1; 7 bases agree with TRBD1. With V trimmed by 4 bases and J by 2 bases, 7 bases remained unmatched. The CDR3 spans 15 residues. Germline CDR1 SGHRS, CDR2 YFSETQ.

This chain connects TRBV5-1 to TRBJ2-3; D call uncertain. Per the germline V gene, CDR1 is SGHRS and CDR2 is YFSETQ. Trimming shortened V by 0 bases and J by 0 bases, and 8 bases separated the two germline ends. The CDR3 contains 15 residues. In DNA form, the CDR3 reads TGCGCCAGCAGCTTGGCTCAGTGGAGCACAGATACGCAGTATTTT. This sequence encodes CASSLAQWSTDTQYF.

J is TRBJ2-5 and V is TRBV7-8; D uncertain. Germline-derived CDR1 and CDR2 are SGHVS and FQNEAQ. The CDR3 has 14 residues. Trimming pared 2 bases from V and 5 bases from J, leaving 12 bases between. The CDR3 DNA sequence: TGTGCCAGCAGCTTAAATCAGTTGCGGGAGACCCAGTACTTC. Its translation is CASSLNQLRETQYF.

The chain joins TRBV2 to TRBJ1-4; 10 nucleotides align to TRBD1. Germline V gene data show CDR1 as SNHLY and CDR2 as FYNNEI. Germline trimming cut 6 bases from V and 7 bases from J; bases unmatched to any gene: 8. The CDR3 has 15 residues. The CDR3 here is CASSKPGQGSEKLFF. The CDR3 bases are TGTGCCAGCAGCAAACCGGGACAGGGGAGTGAAAAACTGTTTTTT.

This chain connects TRBV6-1 to TRBJ2-1, with 8 bases aligning to TRBD2. After removal of 5 bases from V and 8 bases from J, the junction contained 2 bases not matched to a gene. The CDR3 extends over 12 amino acids. The germline V gene has CDR1 MNHNS and CDR2 SASEGT. CDR3 nucleotide sequence: TGTGCCAGCAGTCGTAGCGGGGATGAGCAGTTCTTC. Translated: CASSRSGDEQFF.

The CDR3 DNA reads as TGTGCCAGCAGCTTTGTCGGTCTCGGCTCTGGAAACACCATATATTTT. Residues: CASSFVGLGSGNTIYF. V usage is TRBV7-8 and J usage is TRBJ1-3; the D is unclear. Germline assignment: CDR1 SGHVS and CDR2 FQNEAQ. V lost 3 bases and J 0 bases, leaving 12 bases between the germline ends. The CDR3 has 16 residues.

As for this clone: One end of the junction fails to match germline, which may point to a read error. V usage is TRBV30 and J usage is TRBJ2-5; D is uncertain. Germline V CDR1 and CDR2: GTSNPN, SVGIG (reference sequence). This CDR3 comprises 12 residues. CDR3 sequence (DNA): TGTGCCTGGAGTGTACGAAGAACCGTCCCTCACTTC. The encoded protein is CAWSVRRTVPHF. Full variable domain (missing parts from reference TRBV30 and TRBJ2-5): SQTIHQWPATLVQPVGSPLSLECTVEGTSNPNLYWYRQAAGRGLQLLFYSVGIGQISSEVPQNLSASRPQDRQFILSSKKLLLSDSGFYLCAWSVRRTVPHFGPGTRLLVL.

The V and J genes are TRBV6-5 and TRBJ2-7; 7 bases fit TRBD2. CDR3 size: 15 residues. V shed 2 bases, J shed 0 bases, and the junction held 4 bases outside the gene matches. Germline V lookup: CDR1 MNHEY, CDR2 SVGAGI. The CDR3 region is CASSYRREFSYEQYF. DNA of the CDR3: TGTGCCAGCAGTTACCGGCGGGAGTTCTCCTACGAGCAGTACTTC.

The chain is built from TRBV6-1 and TRBJ1-1; D ambiguous. This CDR3 region has 14 residues. Trimming left V 3 bases short and J 1 base short, with 9 bases between. Germline CDR1 reads MNHNS; CDR2 reads SASEGT. CDR3 protein: CASSDGRWNTEAFF. The CDR3 DNA follows: TGTGCCAGCAGTGATGGACGCTGGAACACTGAAGCTTTCTTT.

The V and J genes are TRBV7-9 and TRBJ1-1; TRBD1 is a possible D gene (5 bases). Germline V gene lookup returns CDR1 SEHNR and CDR2 FQNEAQ (reference sequence). The V and J ends lost 5 bases and 4 bases respectively, with 11 bases between them. The CDR3 length is 13 residues. The CDR3 region is CASSRAGGTEAFF. The DNA for the CDR3 is TGTGCCAGCAGCCGGGCCGGGGGCACTGAAGCTTTCTTT.